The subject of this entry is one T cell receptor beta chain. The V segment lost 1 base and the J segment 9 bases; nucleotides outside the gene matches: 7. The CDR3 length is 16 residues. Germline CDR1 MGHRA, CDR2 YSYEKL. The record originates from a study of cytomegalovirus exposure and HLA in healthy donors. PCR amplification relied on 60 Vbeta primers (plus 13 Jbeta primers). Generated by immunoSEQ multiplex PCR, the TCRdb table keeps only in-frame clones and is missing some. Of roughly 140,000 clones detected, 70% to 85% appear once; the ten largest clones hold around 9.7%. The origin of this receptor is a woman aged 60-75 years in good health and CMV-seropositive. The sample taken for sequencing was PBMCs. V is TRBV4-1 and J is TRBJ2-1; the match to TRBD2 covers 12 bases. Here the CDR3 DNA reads TGCGCCAGCAGCCAAGCGCCTAGCGGGAGGGTCATTGAGCAGTTCTTC. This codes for CASSQAPSGRVIEQFF.